The rows below give T cell receptor beta chains drawn from one sample of a study of blood T cell repertoires in COVID-19. Profiling relied on immunoSEQ multiplex PCR, and the TCRdb table lists in-frame clones only, not all of them. Of about 240,000 clones listed, about four fifths were seen once; the top ten hold roughly a tenth. Sequenced: peripheral blood. The source is a woman older than 75 with acute or convalescent COVID-19. Both conserved end residues are part of each CDR3. D genes are given only for firm matches. Not all rows give a size; the values are once, few, many and, for expanded clones, a class.

v_call	j_call	clone_size	cdr3_length	d_call	cdr3_aa	cdr3_nt
TRBV5-6	TRBJ1-1	NA	15	NA	CASSPVRGEGTEAFF	TGTGCCAGCAGCCCGGTACGGGGAGAGGGCACTGAAGCTTTCTTT
TRBV5-6	TRBJ1-2	few	12	NA	CASSLGGSGYTF	TGTGCCAGCAGCTTGGGAGGGAGTGGCTACACCTTC
TRBV5-6	TRBJ1-5	NA	14	NA	CASSLVDSRQPQHF	TGTGCCAGCAGCTTGGTGGACTCTCGGCAGCCCCAGCATTTT
TRBV5-1	TRBJ2-2	NA	13	NA	CASSISGTGELFF	TGCGCCAGCAGCATCAGCGGGACCGGGGAGCTGTTTTTT
TRBV5-1	TRBJ1-1	NA	17	TRBD1	CASSLVGQGPMNTEAFF	TGCGCCAGCAGCTTGGTGGGACAGGGACCTATGAACACTGAAGCTTTCTTT
TRBV3-1/TRBV3-2	TRBJ2-5	NA	16	TRBD2	CASSPLTSGGAETQYF	TGTGCCAGCAGCCCTCTGACTAGCGGGGGGGCTGAGACCCAGTACTTC
TRBV5-1	TRBJ2-7	NA	15	NA	CASSLGSLSSNEQYF	TGCGCCAGCAGCTTGGGGTCACTCTCGAGCAACGAGCAGTACTTC
TRBV7-2	TRBJ1-5	NA	15	NA	CASSLEEGPNQPQHF	TGTGCCAGCAGCTTAGAGGAGGGACCCAATCAGCCCCAGCATTTT
TRBV28	TRBJ1-1	NA	12	NA	CASSSGLTEAFF	TGTGCCAGCAGTTCAGGGCTGACTGAAGCTTTCTTT
TRBV6-6	TRBJ1-4	NA	14	TRBD1	CASSYPGTGLILFF	TGTGCCAGCAGTTACCCCGGGACAGGGTTAATTCTGTTTTTT
TRBV7-9	TRBJ1-2	NA	16	NA	CASSLTLRGSTRGYTF	TGTGCCAGCAGCTTAACACTCAGAGGGTCTACAAGAGGCTACACCTTC
TRBV28	TRBJ2-1	NA	15	TRBD2	CASSYTSGGWDEQFF	TGTGCCAGCAGTTATACTAGCGGGGGGTGGGATGAGCAGTTCTTC
TRBV2	TRBJ2-1	NA	15	NA	CASSSDRPTHNEQFF	TGTGCCAGCAGCTCTGACAGGCCGACCCACAATGAGCAGTTCTTC
TRBV10-3	TRBJ1-2	NA	13	NA	CAISEEQSYGYTF	TGTGCCATCAGTGAGGAACAATCCTATGGCTACACCTTC
TRBV29-1	TRBJ1-1	NA	13	TRBD1	CSVGSRGHTEAFF	TGCAGCGTTGGTTCCAGGGGGCACACTGAAGCTTTCTTT
TRBV7-2	TRBJ2-2	NA	16	TRBD1	CASSPPGQGVTGELFF	TGTGCCAGCAGCCCCCCGGGACAGGGGGTAACCGGGGAGCTGTTTTTT
TRBV28	TRBJ2-1	NA	11	TRBD2	CAIGGAYEQFF	TGTGCCATCGGGGGGGCCTATGAGCAGTTCTTC
TRBV9	TRBJ1-5	NA	14	TRBD1	CASSASGGGQPQHF	TGTGCCAGCAGCGCCTCAGGGGGCGGGCAGCCCCAGCATTTT
TRBV27	TRBJ1-4	once	19	TRBD1	CASSREGPRTGGSNEKLFF	TGTGCCAGCTCTCGGGAGGGTCCACGGACAGGGGGAAGTAATGAAAAACTGTTTTTT
TRBV5-1	TRBJ2-7	once	15	NA	CASRPTGRPGYEQYF	TGCGCCAGCAGACCCACCGGCCGCCCGGGCTACGAGCAGTACTTC
TRBV5-4	TRBJ1-5	NA	16	NA	CASSLDGRVGSQPQHF	TGTGCCAGCAGCTTGGATGGTAGGGTCGGGAGTCAGCCCCAGCATTTT
TRBV7-3	TRBJ2-1	NA	15	TRBD2	CASSPNPGLAGEQFF	TGTGCCAGCAGCCCAAACCCGGGACTAGCGGGGGAGCAGTTCTTC
TRBV5-1	TRBJ1-2	NA	16	TRBD1	CASRQGTLVANYGYTF	TGCGCCAGCAGACAGGGGACCTTAGTAGCTAACTATGGCTACACCTTC
TRBV19	TRBJ1-4	NA	15	NA	CASTRGQYQNEKLFF	TGTGCCAGTACCCGTGGACAGTACCAAAATGAAAAACTGTTTTTT
TRBV27	TRBJ2-7	NA	13	TRBD2	CASSLAGGSEQYF	TGTGCCAGCAGTTTAGCGGGGGGCAGCGAGCAGTACTTC
TRBV11-2	TRBJ2-3	NA	18	TRBD1	CASSQQFGTGGSTDTQYF	TGTGCCAGCAGCCAACAATTCGGGACAGGGGGAAGCACAGATACGCAGTATTTT
TRBV21-1	TRBJ1-5	NA	18	NA	CASSSGRQVPYSNQPQHF	TGTGCCAGCAGCTCAGGGAGGCAGGTACCATATAGCAATCAGCCCCAGCATTTT
TRBV18	TRBJ1-3	NA	15	NA	CASSPAGPTGNTIYF	TGTGCCAGCTCACCAGCAGGGCCAACTGGAAACACCATATATTTT
TRBV15	TRBJ1-6	NA	15	TRBD1	CATSSRRDRNSPLHF	TGTGCCACCAGCAGCCGCCGGGACAGAAATTCACCCCTCCACTTT
TRBV28	TRBJ2-2	NA	11	NA	CASKGTGELFF	TGTGCCTCAAAGGGGACCGGGGAGCTGTTTTTT
TRBV3-1/TRBV3-2	TRBJ1-5	NA	15	TRBD1	CASSLSGQSNQPQHF	TGTGCCAGCAGCCTATCGGGACAGAGCAATCAGCCCCAGCATTTT
TRBV6-5	TRBJ1-1	few	15	NA	CASTPLPGGNTEAFF	TGTGCCAGCACTCCTCTACCGGGGGGAAACACTGAAGCTTTCTTT
TRBV10-2	TRBJ2-7	NA	15	NA	CASSDRRGSVYEQYF	TGCGCCAGCAGTGATAGGAGGGGATCGGTCTACGAGCAGTACTTC
TRBV5-1	TRBJ2-5	NA	14	NA	CASSLRPGSETQYF	TGCGCCAGCAGCTTGCGACCAGGGTCAGAGACCCAGTACTTC
TRBV7-2	TRBJ1-5	NA	14	NA	CASSLASTNQPQHF	TGTGCCAGCAGCTTAGCCAGTACCAATCAGCCCCAGCATTTT
TRBV19	TRBJ1-2	NA	15	TRBD1	CASSTKGQGAAGYTF	TGTGCCAGTAGTACCAAGGGACAGGGGGCGGCTGGCTACACCTTC
TRBV5-1	TRBJ1-3	NA	15	TRBD1	CASSGTGGPGNTIYF	TGCGCCAGCAGCGGTACAGGGGGCCCTGGAAACACCATATATTTT
TRBV5-5	TRBJ1-4	NA	15	NA	CASSLGPAVRGELFF	TGTGCCAGCAGCTTGGGTCCGGCAGTCCGGGGGGAACTGTTTTTT
TRBV19	TRBJ1-2	few	13	NA	CASSIGRVYGYTF	TGTGCCAGTAGTATTGGCAGGGTCTATGGCTACACCTTC
TRBV6-5	TRBJ2-7	NA	14	TRBD1	CASSSGTGFDEQYF	TGTGCCAGCAGCTCCGGGACAGGGTTCGACGAGCAGTACTTC
TRBV29-1	TRBJ2-7	NA	13	TRBD1	CSVVTGGSHEQYF	TGCAGCGTTGTGACAGGGGGCTCCCACGAGCAGTACTTC
TRBV28	TRBJ2-3	NA	22	TRBD1	CASSFRGPSQGAKPPDTDTQYF	TGTGCCAGCAGTTTTAGGGGGCCCAGTCAGGGGGCGAAACCTCCCGACACAGATACGCAGTATTTT
TRBV10-1	TRBJ2-2	few	14	TRBD1	CASSVTGGTGELFF	TGCGCCAGCAGTGTCACAGGGGGTACCGGGGAGCTGTTTTTT
TRBV18	TRBJ1-5	NA	15	NA	CASSPSGRGNQPQHF	TGTGCCAGCTCACCCTCGGGCAGGGGCAATCAGCCCCAGCATTTT
TRBV6-5	TRBJ2-1	NA	12	NA	CASSSQRNEQFF	TGTGCCAGCAGTTCCCAGAGGAATGAGCAGTTCTTC
TRBV18	TRBJ2-2	few	16	TRBD2	CASSPGLAGGAGKLFF	TGTGCCAGCTCACCGGGACTAGCGGGGGGAGCCGGGAAGCTGTTTTTT
TRBV19	TRBJ2-3	NA	16	TRBD1	CASSIEGTGNTDTQYF	TGTGCCAGTAGTATTGAAGGGACAGGGAATACAGATACGCAGTATTTT
TRBV5-1	TRBJ2-7	NA	15	TRBD1	CASSYGGQGDYEQYF	TGCGCCAGCAGTTATGGGGGACAGGGGGACTACGAGCAGTACTTC
TRBV28	TRBJ1-5	NA	13	NA	CASRRDSNQPQHF	TGTGCCAGCAGACGAGATAGCAATCAGCCCCAGCATTTT
TRBV3-1/TRBV3-2	TRBJ2-2	NA	12	NA	CASKLRAGELFF	NA
TRBV6-5	TRBJ2-7	NA	14	NA	CASSYELAGDEQYF	TGTGCCAGCAGTTACGAACTAGCTGGTGACGAGCAGTACTTC
TRBV15	TRBJ1-1	NA	15	NA	CATSSPDRGRTEAFF	TGTGCCACCAGCAGCCCAGACCGCGGGAGGACTGAAGCTTTCTTT